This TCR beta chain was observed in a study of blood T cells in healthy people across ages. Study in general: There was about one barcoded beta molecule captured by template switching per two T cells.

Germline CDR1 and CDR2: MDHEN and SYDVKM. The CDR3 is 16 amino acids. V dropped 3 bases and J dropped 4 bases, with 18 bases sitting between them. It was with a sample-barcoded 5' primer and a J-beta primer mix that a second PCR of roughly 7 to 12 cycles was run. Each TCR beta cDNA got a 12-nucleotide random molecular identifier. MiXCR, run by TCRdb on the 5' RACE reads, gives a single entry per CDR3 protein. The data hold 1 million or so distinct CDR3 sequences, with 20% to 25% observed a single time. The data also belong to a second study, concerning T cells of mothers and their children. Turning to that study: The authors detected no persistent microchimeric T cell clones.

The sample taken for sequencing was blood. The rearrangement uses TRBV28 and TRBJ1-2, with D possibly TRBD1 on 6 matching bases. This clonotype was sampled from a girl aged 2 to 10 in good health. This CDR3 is CASSLGRDRHSYGYTF. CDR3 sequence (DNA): TGTGCCAGCAGTTTGGGGCGTGACAGGCACTCCTATGGCTACACCTTC.